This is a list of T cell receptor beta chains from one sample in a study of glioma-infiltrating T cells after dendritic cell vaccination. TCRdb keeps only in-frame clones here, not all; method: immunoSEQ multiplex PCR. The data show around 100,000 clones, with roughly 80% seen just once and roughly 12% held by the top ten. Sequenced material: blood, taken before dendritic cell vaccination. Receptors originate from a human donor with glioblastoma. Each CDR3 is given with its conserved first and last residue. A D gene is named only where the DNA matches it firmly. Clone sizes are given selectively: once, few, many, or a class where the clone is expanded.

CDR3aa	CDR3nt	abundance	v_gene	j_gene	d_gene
CASSLMAPWGVSSYEQYF	TGTGCCAGCAGCTTAATGGCCCCCTGGGGCGTGAGCTCCTACGAGCAGTACTTC	.	TRBV7-9	TRBJ2-7	.
CASTPRLGGKNIQYF	TGTGCCAGTACCCCACGTTTGGGGGGCAAAAACATTCAGTACTTC	.	TRBV19	TRBJ2-4	.
CASSYDARGWAFF	TGTGCCAGCAGTTACGACGCGAGGGGGTGGGCTTTCTTT	once	TRBV6-6	TRBJ1-1	.
CASAQAGGLYEQYF	TGTGCCAGCGCCCAAGCGGGGGGACTCTACGAGCAGTACTTC	.	TRBV6-5	TRBJ2-7	TRBD2
CASSGQGNEQYF	TGTGCCAGCAGCGGACAGGGGAACGAGCAGTACTTC	.	TRBV5-4	TRBJ2-7	TRBD1
CASSLGTEAEQYF	TGTGCCAGCAGCTTAGGTACGGAGGCAGAGCAGTACTTC	.	TRBV7-9	TRBJ2-7	.
CASSSPPRRGTEAFF	TGTGCCAGCAGCTCCCCCCCTCGACGGGGCACTGAAGCTTTCTTT	.	TRBV7-9	TRBJ1-1	.
CASSLLGAGEGPQETQYF	TGTGCCAGCAGCCTCCTCGGGGCGGGGGAGGGGCCCCAAGAGACCCAGTACTTC	once	TRBV7-3	TRBJ2-5	TRBD2
CSAVPGREQYF	TGCAGTGCCGTCCCAGGTCGCGAGCAGTACTTC	.	TRBV20-1	TRBJ2-7	.
CASSASPTSGGETQYF	TGCGCCAGCAGCGCGAGTCCGACTAGCGGGGGTGAGACCCAGTACTTC	.	TRBV5-1	TRBJ2-5	TRBD2
CASGWLGTGDYEQYF	TGTGCTAGTGGTTGGTTGGGGACAGGGGACTACGAGCAGTACTTC	few	TRBV12-5	TRBJ2-7	TRBD1
CASSLGSPRTDTQYF	TGTGCTAGCAGCTTGGGGAGTCCACGCACAGATACGCAGTATTTT	few	TRBV7-7	TRBJ2-3	.
CASSIGTEAWGYTF	TGTGCCAGCAGTATCGGGACAGAGGCGTGGGGCTACACCTTC	few	TRBV6-1	TRBJ1-2	TRBD1
CASSQPAGPEQFF	TGTGCCAGCAGCCAGCCAGCAGGGCCTGAGCAGTTCTTC	.	TRBV5-4	TRBJ2-1	.
CATSRGRAYTEAFF	TGTGCCACCAGCAGGGGGAGAGCCTACACTGAAGCTTTCTTT	.	TRBV15	TRBJ1-1	.
CASWGGNYEQYF	TGTGCCAGCTGGGGGGGGAATTACGAGCAGTACTTC	.	TRBV2	TRBJ2-7	TRBD2
CASSPPGTGRYNEQFF	TGTGCCAGCTCACCACCGGGCACAGGGCGCTACAATGAGCAGTTCTTC	.	TRBV18	TRBJ2-1	.
CASSAAGVPEAFF	TGTGCCAGTAGTGCCGCAGGGGTTCCTGAAGCTTTCTTT	once	TRBV19	TRBJ1-1	.
CASSPGNEQFF	TGTGCCAGCAGCCCCGGGAATGAGCAGTTCTTC	once	TRBV11-1	TRBJ2-1	.
CASTLAGWNEQFF	TGTGCCAGTACTTTGGCAGGGTGGAATGAGCAGTTCTTC	.	TRBV19	TRBJ2-1	.
CASSAGTGYEQYF	TGTGCCAGCAGTGCCGGGACAGGGTACGAGCAGTACTTC	.	TRBV25-1	TRBJ2-7	TRBD1
CASSLASGGNYGYTF	TGCGCCAGCAGCTTGGCCTCGGGGGGTAACTATGGCTACACCTTC	.	TRBV5-1	TRBJ1-2	.
CASTRTDRYQPQHF	TGTGCCAGCACCAGGACCGACAGATATCAGCCCCAGCATTTT	.	TRBV6-1	TRBJ1-5	.
CASSYTGGSTEAFF	TGTGCCAGCAGTTACACAGGCGGTAGCACTGAAGCTTTCTTT	.	TRBV6-5	TRBJ1-1	.
CASSQVIGAIGTEAFF	TGCGCCAGCAGCCAAGTAATAGGGGCGATCGGGACTGAAGCTTTCTTT	.	TRBV4-3	TRBJ1-1	.
CAISQTTSGPYNEQFF	TGTGCCATCAGTCAAACGACTAGCGGGCCGTACAATGAGCAGTTCTTC	.	TRBV10-3	TRBJ2-1	TRBD2
CAWSVAQGVGYTF	TGTGCCTGGAGTGTAGCTCAGGGGGTCGGCTACACCTTC	.	TRBV30	TRBJ1-2	TRBD1
CASSPPGPRESTEAFF	TGTGCCAGCAGTCCTCCAGGGCCCCGAGAATCCACTGAAGCTTTCTTT	.	TRBV27	TRBJ1-1	.
CAVGPTGGGNTIYF	TGTGCCGTAGGCCCGACAGGGGGCGGAAACACCATATATTTT	.	TRBV19	TRBJ1-3	TRBD1
CASGRRNYGYTF	TGTGCCAGCGGTCGGCGGAACTATGGCTACACCTTC	.	TRBV2	TRBJ1-2	.
CAWSPRGGGGTDTQYF	TGTGCCTGGAGTCCCCGCGGGGGCGGCGGCACAGATACGCAGTATTTT	once	TRBV30	TRBJ2-3	.
CATSSYRVGSGPYGYTF	TGTGCCACCAGCAGTTACAGGGTTGGCTCGGGCCCTTATGGCTACACCTTC	.	TRBV15	TRBJ1-2	.
CASSDPRGPQYF	TGTGCCAGCAGTGACCCCAGGGGCCCCCAGTACTTC	few	TRBV2	TRBJ2-5	.
CASSLVSQGWTGELFF	TGTGCCAGCAGCTTAGTTTCGCAGGGATGGACCGGGGAGCTGTTTTTT	.	TRBV7-9	TRBJ2-2	.
CASSMVRGYGYTF	TGTGCCAGCAGCATGGTCCGGGGCTATGGCTACACCTTC	.	TRBV7-8	TRBJ1-2	.
CAISESTWEGNYGYTF	TGTGCCATCAGTGAGTCGACGTGGGAGGGGAACTATGGCTACACCTTC	few	TRBV10-3	TRBJ1-2	.
CASQYGAGPYEQFF	TGTGCCAGCCAGTATGGGGCAGGCCCCTATGAGCAGTTCTTC	.	TRBV19	TRBJ2-1	.
CASSGRETAISGWARETQYF	TGTGCCAGCAGTGGGAGGGAAACAGCCATCTCTGGCTGGGCACGAGAGACCCAGTACTTC	.	TRBV9	TRBJ2-5	TRBD2
CASSSSSGGAYTQYF	TGTGCCAGCAGCTCATCTAGCGGGGGGGCCTATACGCAGTATTTT	few	TRBV7-2	TRBJ2-3	TRBD2
CAIRGTDDQPQHF	TGTGCCATCAGGGGGACAGACGATCAGCCCCAGCATTTT	.	TRBV10-3	TRBJ1-5	TRBD1
CATLQGYQETQYF	TGTGCCACCTTACAGGGATACCAAGAGACCCAGTACTTC	.	TRBV10-3	TRBJ2-5	.